Below, 27 T cell receptor beta chains from the same sample are listed, as sequenced in a study of blood T cell repertoires in COVID-19. The protocol was immunoSEQ multiplex PCR, while the TCRdb copy is restricted to in-frame clones and leaves out a portion. Among 130,000 or so clones listed, about 86% were seen once. The sample taken for sequencing was peripheral blood. Every receptor here comes from a woman between 50 and 59 years old with acute or convalescent COVID-19.

V usage is TRBV3-1 (or the pseudogene TRBV3-2) and J usage is TRBJ2-5; perhaps TRBD2 as D (5 bases). This CDR3 is 16 amino acids long. Trimming cost V 1 base and J 5 bases, with 17 bases left between them. Germline assignment: CDR1 LGHDT and CDR2 YNNKEL (reference sequence). The CDR3 nucleotides are TGTGCCAGCAGCCAAGCCTTAGACACCTGGAGGGAGACCCAGTACTTC. This codes for CASSQALDTWRETQYF.

The chain links TRBV5-4 to TRBJ1-1; 8 nucleotides agree with TRBD1. The germline V gene encodes CDR1 SGHNT and CDR2 YYREEE (reference sequence). The CDR3 is 16 amino acids. After removal of 6 bases from V and 4 bases from J, the junction contained 14 bases not matched to a gene. CDR3 coding DNA: TGTGCCAGCACCATCGGGACAGGTTTGATGGGCACTGAAGCTTTCTTT. Residues: CASTIGTGLMGTEAFF.

This sequence joins TRBV19 and TRBJ1-2, with D unclear. Germline V lookup: CDR1 LNHDA, CDR2 SQIVND (reference sequence). Trimming cost V 1 base and J 11 bases, with 14 bases left between them. This CDR3 is 13 amino acids long. The CDR3 region has the DNA TGTGCCAGTAGTATAGGTCAGGCCCCATGGTACACCTTC. Protein: CASSIGQAPWYTF.

This clone appeared a single time. This chain connects TRBV6-5 to TRBJ1-1; D is undetermined. V was trimmed by 7 bases and J by 3 bases, leaving 12 bases between them. The CDR3 covers 13 residues. Germline lookup yields CDR1 MNHEY and CDR2 SVGAGI. In DNA form, the CDR3 reads TGTGCCAGCAAACCCTACGAGGACACTGAAGCTTTCTTT. Protein sequence: CASKPYEDTEAFF.

The rearrangement links TRBV5-6 to TRBJ2-5; no clear D. V shed 2 bases and J shed 4 bases, with 6 bases lying between them. The length of the CDR3 is 12 residues. The germline CDR1 and CDR2 sequences are SGHDT and YYEEEE. As DNA, the CDR3 is TGTGCCAGCAGCTTTCTGTTAGAGACCCAGTACTTC. It is translated as CASSFLLETQYF.

The rearrangement joins TRBV14 to TRBJ2-7, with no clear D. V lost 5 bases and J lost 9, with 14 bases in between. Germline CDR1 SGHDN, CDR2 FVKESK. The CDR3 is 12 residues long. The CDR3 DNA reads as TGTGCCAGCAGCTACCCTCATTCAGGGCAGTACTTC. Protein product: CASSYPHSGQYF.

The chain has TRBV19 and TRBJ2-2, with unresolved D. Trimming removed 1 base at V and 3 bases at J, with 6 bases between. Germline lookup yields CDR1 LNHDA and CDR2 SQIVND (reference sequence). The CDR3 runs 14 residues. Written as DNA, the CDR3 is TGTGCCAGTAGTATAGGTGCGGACACCGGGGAGCTGTTTTTT. Translation: CASSIGADTGELFF.

The chain joins TRBV29-1 to TRBJ2-1; D call uncertain. V was cut by 5 bases and J by 7 bases, with 21 bases left in between. Germline CDR1 SQVTM, CDR2 ANQGSEA. This CDR3 has 15 residues. The CDR3 sequence: CSVLMARTTSNEQFF. The CDR3 nucleotides are TGCAGCGTTTTAATGGCCCGAACCACAAGTAATGAGCAGTTCTTC.

This sequence joins TRBV19 and TRBJ1-5; 10 nucleotides line up with TRBD1. Germline-derived CDR1 and CDR2 are LNHDA and SQIVND (reference sequence). The length of the CDR3 is 14 residues. The V segment lost 6 bases and the J segment 6 bases; nucleotides outside the gene matches: 5. The CDR3 nucleotides read TGTGCCAGTAGCATGGGACAGGGGTTTCAGCCCCAGCATTTT. Protein product: CASSMGQGFQPQHF.

This clone has a single count. This rearrangement joins TRBV12-3 or TRBV12-4 to TRBJ2-7; D is undetermined. Deletions cut 6 bases from V and 4 bases from J, with 10 bases between. The CDR3 is 12 amino acids. The CDR3 region is CASSPSVYEQYF. The DNA of the CDR3 is TGTGCCAGCAGCCCCTCCGTTTACGAGCAGTACTTC.

CDR3: CASSLWERSTDTQYF. DNA of the CDR3: TGCGCCAGCAGCCTGTGGGAGCGGAGCACAGATACGCAGTATTTT. The rearrangement joins TRBV5-1 to TRBJ2-3, with D possibly being TRBD2 (5 bases). CDR1 and CDR2 (germline): SGHRS, YFSETQ. This CDR3 spans 15 amino acids. Trimming took off 4 bases at V and 0 bases at J, with 12 bases between the two ends. Using reference TRBV5-1 and TRBJ2-3 for the parts outside the CDR3, the full variable domain is KAGVTQTPRYLIKTRGQQVTLSCSPISGHRSVSWYQQTPGQGLQFLFEYFSETQRNKGNFPGRFSGRQFSNSRSEMNVSTLELGDSALYLCASSLWERSTDTQYFGPGTRLTVL.

The rearrangement joins TRBV5-1 to TRBJ1-1; tentative D call: TRBD1 (6 bases). CDR3 size: 15 residues. V lost 0 bases and J lost 1, with 10 bases in between. CDR1 and CDR2 (germline): SGHRS, YFSETQ. The CDR3, as DNA: TGCGCCAGCAGCTTGGCCAAACAGGGGAACACTGAAGCTTTCTTT. Its translation is CASSLAKQGNTEAFF.

CDR3 sequence reads: CASSEWTSISPDTQYF. The CDR3 DNA reads as TGTGCCAGCAGTGAGTGGACTAGCATTTCCCCAGATACGCAGTATTTT. The chain couples TRBV6-4 to TRBJ2-3; TRBD2 agrees at 8 bases. V was pared by 3 bases and J by 4 bases, with 9 bases of the junction left unmatched. CDR1 MRHNA and CDR2 SNTAGT come from the germline V gene. The CDR3 spans 16 residues.

This chain uses TRBV7-2 with TRBJ2-7; 9 bases map to TRBD2. Germline V CDR1 and CDR2: SGHTA, FQGNSA. The CDR3 loop spans 16 amino acids. Trimming cost V 7 bases and J 5 bases; bases outside gene matches: 15. The CDR3 reads CASTLGGSGRTHEQYF. CDR3 coding DNA: TGTGCCAGCACTTTAGGAGGTAGCGGGAGAACCCACGAGCAGTACTTC.

This chain uses TRBV12-3 or TRBV12-4 with TRBJ1-2; no reliable D call. Trimming left V 6 bases short and J 6 bases short, with 14 bases between. This CDR3 is 13 amino acids long. The CDR3 reads CASSRVVTHGYTF. The CDR3 DNA reads as TGTGCCAGCAGCCGGGTTGTCACCCATGGCTACACCTTC.

V is TRBV5-5 and J is TRBJ2-7, with D unresolved. Germline V gives CDR1 SGHKS, CDR2 YYEKEE (reference sequence). V lost 2 bases to trimming and J lost 2 bases, with 17 bases between them. The CDR3 spans 16 residues. CDR3 in DNA: TGTGCCAGCAGCTTTGCGCATAGTCGCCTGACCTACGAGCAGTACTTC. It codes for CASSFAHSRLTYEQYF.

This sequence joins TRBV6-5 and TRBJ2-3; 9 nucleotides agree with TRBD1. Germline values: CDR1 MNHEY, CDR2 SVGAGI. V was clipped by 0 bases and J by 5 bases; unmatched bases: 3. The CDR3 sequence is 15 residues long. CDR3 loop: CASSYSQGAEDTQYF. DNA of the CDR3: TGTGCCAGCAGTTACTCACAGGGGGCTGAAGATACGCAGTATTTT.

This chain joins TRBV4-2 and TRBJ2-7; 11 nucleotides align to TRBD2. Germline V CDR1 and CDR2: LGHNA, YNFKEQ. The CDR3 spans 17 residues. V lost 1 base to trimming and J lost 4 bases; unmatched junction nucleotides: 9. DNA of the CDR3: TGTGCCAGCAGCCAAGCCGCAACGGGACTAGCGGATTACGAGCAGTACTTC. The encoded protein is CASSQAATGLADYEQYF.

The rearrangement joins TRBV4-1 to TRBJ1-2; TRBD1 is a possible D gene (5 bases). The CDR3 is 14 residues long. CDR1 MGHRA and CDR2 YSYEKL come from the germline V gene. V was cut by 0 bases and J by 4 bases, with 9 bases left in between. DNA of the CDR3: TGCGCCAGCAGCCAAGATGCGACAGTCTATGGCTACACCTTC. Translated: CASSQDATVYGYTF.

The chain uses TRBV13 and TRBJ2-5, with D possibly TRBD2 on 6 matching bases. Trimming removed 5 bases at V and 4 bases at J, with 20 bases between. The CDR3 extends over 16 amino acids. The germline CDR1 and CDR2 sequences are PRHDT and FYEKMQ (reference sequence). In nucleotides, the CDR3 is TGTGCCAGCAGCCTAAGAACCGGGACTGAAGGAGAGACCCAGTACTTC. It is translated as CASSLRTGTEGETQYF.

Of note for this clone: Other DNA sequences within the sample encode an identical CDR3. The V call is TRBV12-3 or TRBV12-4, the J call TRBJ1-2; TRBD1 matches 7 bases. The CDR3 spans 13 residues. V was clipped by 5 bases and J by 2 bases; unmatched bases: 2. In nucleotides, the CDR3 is TGTGCCAGCAGTCGACAGGGCAACTATGGCTACACCTTC. It encodes CASSRQGNYGYTF.

This rearrangement joins TRBV5-1 to TRBJ2-1, with 13 nucleotides matching TRBD2. V lost 4 bases and J lost 8; bases outside the gene matches: 9. This CDR3 is 16 amino acids long. CDR1 and CDR2 from the germline V gene are SGHRS and YFSETQ. The CDR3 region is CASSPPGLAGLHEQFF. The CDR3 DNA reads TGCGCCAGCAGCCCTCCGGGACTAGCGGGACTCCATGAGCAGTTCTTC.

In nucleotides, the CDR3 is TGTGCCAGCAGCTTAGAAGTTACTGGGGGGGCTGAAGCTTTCTTT. Protein: CASSLEVTGGAEAFF. The chain carries TRBV11-2 and TRBJ1-1; a possible D gene is TRBD1 (5 bases). V was trimmed by 0 bases and J by 6 bases, leaving 14 bases between them. Germline V gene lookup returns CDR1 SGHAT and CDR2 FQNNGV. The CDR3 runs 15 residues.

The chain carries TRBV2 and TRBJ2-3; 10 nucleotides align to TRBD2. The J segment lost 3 bases and the V segment lost 9 bases, leaving 6 bases of the junction unmatched. This CDR3 region has 14 residues. Germline assignment: CDR1 SNHLY and CDR2 FYNNEI. The DNA for the CDR3 is TGTGCCAGTACTCTAGCGGGGGTTACAGATACGCAGTATTTT. Protein sequence: CASTLAGVTDTQYF.

This rearrangement joins TRBV18 to TRBJ1-5; TRBD1 aligns across 7 bases. The V and J ends lost 2 bases and 11 bases, in that order; junction bases with no gene match: 12. The CDR3 sequence is 15 residues long. The germline V gene encodes CDR1 KGHSH and CDR2 LQKENI. CDR3 nucleotide sequence: TGTGCCAGCTCACCAGGACAGGATGTACACCAGTCCCAGCATTTT. Translation: CASSPGQDVHQSQHF. Filled out from reference TRBV18 and TRBJ1-5, the complete variable domain reads NAGVMQNPRHLVRRRGQEARLRCSPMKGHSHVYWYRQLPEEGLKFMVYLQKENIIDESGMPKERFSAEFPKEGPSILRIQQVVRGDSAAYFCASSPGQDVHQSQHFGDGTRLSIL.

V gene TRBV3-1 (or the pseudogene TRBV3-2) combines with J gene TRBJ2-5; the match to TRBD2 covers 7 bases. Germline V CDR1 and CDR2: LGHDT, YNNKEL (reference sequence). V lost 3 bases and J lost 5; bases outside the gene matches: 6. This CDR3 contains 14 residues. CDR3 nucleotide sequence: TGTGCCAGCAGCCATGGGCGGGGGTACGAGACCCAGTACTTC. Its translation: CASSHGRGYETQYF.

This sequence joins TRBV7-2 and TRBJ2-3; D unresolved. The V gene's germline CDR1 is SGHTA and CDR2 FQGNSA. Trimming removed 3 bases at V and 1 base at J, with 5 bases between. The CDR3 is 13 residues long. This chain's CDR3 is CASSFQGTDTQYF. The CDR3 nucleotides are TGTGCCAGCAGCTTCCAGGGCACAGATACGCAGTATTTT.